The clone carrying this T cell receptor beta chain has just a few counts. Trimming cost V 3 bases and J 6 bases; bases outside gene matches: 4. Germline CDR1 and CDR2: MNHNS and SASEGT. CDR3 length: 16 residues. Data came from immunoSEQ multiplex PCR; TCRdb stores just in-frame clones and leaves some out. The sample holds fewer than 350,000 clones; about 86% are singletons and the top ten take 2.5% to 3.5%. This sample is part of a study of blood T cell repertoires in COVID-19. The sequence was obtained from a woman aged 55-70 years with active or convalescent COVID-19. The chain employs TRBV6-1 and TRBJ2-2, with 13 nucleotides matching TRBD2. The sequencing input was peripheral blood. CDR3 loop: CASSDPGLAGSGELFF. The CDR3 DNA sequence: TGTGCCAGCAGTGATCCGGGACTAGCGGGGTCCGGGGAGCTGTTTTTT.